The rows below give T cell receptor beta chains drawn from one sample of a study of T cells in Graves' hyperthyroidism and ophthalmopathy. TCRdb re-derived calls from the multiplex PCR reads in MiXCR, one entry per CDR3 protein. Of 490,000 or so distinct CDR3 sequences listed, 15% to 20% are singletons. Sample: blood. The origin of the receptors is a man aged 40-49 years with Graves' ophthalmopathy. Each CDR3 is given with its conserved first and last residue. The D gene is left open where the match is weak. The size of a clone is reported for some rows only, either as once, few or many, or as a class for expanded clones.

CDR3nt	CDR3aa	v_gene	abundance	d_gene	j_gene
TGCGCCAGCAGCGGAGGACAGGTGAACTACGAGCAGTACTTC	CASSGGQVNYEQYF	TRBV5-1	many	TRBD1	TRBJ2-7
TGTGCCAGTAGTGCCCGGACAGGAGGGAACACTGAAGCTTTCTTT	CASSARTGGNTEAFF	TRBV19	few	TRBD1	TRBJ1-1
TGTGCCAGCAGTGGAGAAGCGGGGGAGACCCAGTACTTC	CASSGEAGETQYF	TRBV7-9	many	TRBD2	TRBJ2-5
TGTGCCTGGGGAGGTCGGGGAGTTTACAATGAGCAGTTCTTC	CAWGGRGVYNEQFF	TRBV30	.	.	TRBJ2-1
TGTGCCAGCACCCCCGGCGGGGCGAACACCGGGGAGCTGTTTTTT	CASTPGGANTGELFF	TRBV5-4	few	.	TRBJ2-2
TGCGCCAGCAGCCAAGCCCCCTCCCGACTAGCGGGGGAGAAGGATGAGCAGTTCTTC	CASSQAPSRLAGEKDEQFF	TRBV4-3	.	TRBD2	TRBJ2-1
TGTGCCAGCAGCTTACCGCTGGGGTGGGGCCCAGATACGCAGTATTTT	CASSLPLGWGPDTQYF	TRBV7-9	.	.	TRBJ2-3
TGTGCCAGCTCACCAGGAACAGGGACGGAGACCCAGTACTTC	CASSPGTGTETQYF	TRBV18	.	.	TRBJ2-5
TGTGCCAGCATCGGGACAGGGAACACCGGGGAGCTGTTTTTT	CASIGTGNTGELFF	TRBV12-3/TRBV12-4	few	TRBD1	TRBJ2-2
TGTGCCAGCAGCCCGAAGAGCACCGGGGAGCTGTTTTTT	CASSPKSTGELFF	TRBV7-3	many	.	TRBJ2-2
TGTGCCAGTAGTATGTCGCAGGGCCCCCTAATGATTCCCCTCCACTTT	CASSMSQGPLMIPLHF	TRBV19	.	.	TRBJ1-6
TGCGCCAGCAGCCAAGAGGAGGCGGGAACTGAAGCTTTCTTT	CASSQEEAGTEAFF	TRBV4-1	few	.	TRBJ1-1
TGTGCCAGCAGCCTGAGCGGGGGGGGCTCTAATACGCAGTATTTT	CASSLSGGGSNTQYF	TRBV7-3	many	TRBD2	TRBJ2-3
TGTGCCAGCAGTTTCGGGACAGGGATCCAGGGAGAGCAGTTCTTC	CASSFGTGIQGEQFF	TRBV28	many	TRBD1	TRBJ2-1
TGTGCCAGCAGCCCCCGGTCCTATCCGGGGGGCACCGGGGAGCTGTTTTTT	CASSPRSYPGGTGELFF	TRBV7-9	few	TRBD2	TRBJ2-2
TGTGCCAGCAATGAGCGGGGCAGCACAGATACGCAGTATTTT	CASNERGSTDTQYF	TRBV27	.	TRBD2	TRBJ2-3